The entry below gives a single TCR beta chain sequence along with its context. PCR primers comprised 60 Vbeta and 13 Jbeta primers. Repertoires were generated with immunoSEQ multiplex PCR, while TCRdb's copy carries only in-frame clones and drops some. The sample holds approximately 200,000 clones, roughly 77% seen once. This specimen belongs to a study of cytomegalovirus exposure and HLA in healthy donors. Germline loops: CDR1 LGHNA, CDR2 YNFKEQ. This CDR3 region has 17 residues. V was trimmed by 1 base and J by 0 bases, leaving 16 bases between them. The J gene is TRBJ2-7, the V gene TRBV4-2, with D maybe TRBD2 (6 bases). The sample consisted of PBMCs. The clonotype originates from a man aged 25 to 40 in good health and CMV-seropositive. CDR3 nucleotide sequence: TGTGCCAGCAGCCAAGCCTTTGGGGCGGGGAACTCCTACGAGCAGTACTTC. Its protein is CASSQAFGAGNSYEQYF.